The 20 T cell receptor beta chains below all came from one sample that was sequenced in a study of STAT5B mutations in CD4+ large granular lymphocyte leukemia. This table comes from immunoSEQ multiplex PCR, and its TCRdb copy is limited to in-frame clones, with some not included. The sample lists around 50,000 clones, roughly 84% occurring once. Specimen: CD4+ T cells from blood buffy coats. Every receptor here comes from a human donor in good health.

The V gene is TRBV29-1, the J gene TRBJ1-2; D gene ambiguous. V was cut by 1 base and J by 7 bases, with 13 bases left in between. Germline loops: CDR1 SQVTM, CDR2 ANQGSEA. This CDR3 spans 13 amino acids. This CDR3 is CSVEGRYGGGYTF. CDR3 sequence (DNA): TGCAGCGTTGAAGGCCGGTACGGAGGTGGCTACACCTTC.

CDR3 region: CASSPSGSGRGEQFF. The CDR3, as DNA: TGTGCCAGCAGCCCCTCCGGTAGCGGGAGGGGTGAGCAGTTCTTC. The chain carries TRBV7-9 and TRBJ2-1; 11 nucleotides line up with TRBD2. Trimming at V came to 5 bases and at J to 9 bases, leaving 9 bases not matched to a gene. Germline V gene data show CDR1 as SEHNR and CDR2 as FQNEAQ (reference sequence). The CDR3 sequence is 15 residues long.

The chain has TRBV7-3 and TRBJ2-1, with 9 bases that match TRBD2. The CDR3 extends over 18 amino acids. Per germline, CDR1 SGHTA and CDR2 FQGTGA. V was clipped by 3 bases and J by 1 base; unmatched bases: 10. CDR3 protein: CASSLLSGRVVSYNEQFF. The DNA for the CDR3 is TGTGCCAGCAGCTTGCTTAGCGGGAGAGTAGTATCCTACAATGAGCAGTTCTTC.

The chain combines TRBV7-6 with TRBJ2-1; TRBD2 is a possible D gene (7 bases). V lost 0 bases, J lost 8 bases, and 20 bases lay in between. Per germline, CDR1 SGHVS and CDR2 FNYEAQ. The CDR3 length is 17 residues. In nucleotides, the CDR3 is TGTGCCAGCAGCTTAGCGAGTTGGTGGGGGGGCAGAGATGAGCAGTTCTTC. This translates into CASSLASWWGGRDEQFF.

V and J are TRBV7-7 and TRBJ2-1, with D unresolved. The germline V gene has CDR1 SSHAT and CDR2 FNYEAQ (reference sequence). The V and J ends lost 1 base and 5 bases respectively, with 6 bases between them. The CDR3 is 13 amino acids. The CDR3 reads CASSLDHDNEQFF. As DNA, the CDR3 is TGTGCCAGCAGCTTAGATCATGACAATGAGCAGTTCTTC.

The chain carries TRBV28 and TRBJ2-1, with TRBD2 matching 7 bases. Germline CDR1 reads MDHEN; CDR2 reads SYDVKM. V lost 6 bases, J lost 0 bases, and 11 bases stayed unmatched. The CDR3 extends over 17 amino acids. The CDR3 spells CASSRVSGRSSYNEQFF. The CDR3 nucleotides read TGTGCCAGCAGCCGAGTTAGCGGGCGAAGCTCCTACAATGAGCAGTTCTTC.

This sequence joins TRBV5-1 and TRBJ1-5; tentatively, D is TRBD1 (5 bases). V lost 0 bases to trimming and J lost 4 bases, with 11 bases between them. Germline V gene lookup returns CDR1 SGHRS and CDR2 YFSETQ. CDR3 length: 15 residues. In DNA form, the CDR3 reads TGCGCCAGCAGCTTGGGAGGCCCAGGGAATCAGCCCCAGCATTTT. Amino acid sequence: CASSLGGPGNQPQHF.

V usage is TRBV30 and J usage is TRBJ2-1; D not resolved. With 3 bases removed from V and 7 bases from J, the gap between germline ends came to 16 bases. This CDR3 contains 14 residues. Germline CDR1 is GTSNPN and CDR2 is SVGIG (reference sequence). The CDR3 sequence is CAWRPQSRPNEQFF. The CDR3, as DNA: TGTGCCTGGAGGCCCCAAAGTCGGCCGAATGAGCAGTTCTTC. Together with reference TRBV30 and TRBJ2-1, the CDR3 gives the full variable domain: SQTIHQWPATLVQPVGSPLSLECTVEGTSNPNLYWYRQAAGRGLQLLFYSVGIGQISSEVPQNLSASRPQDRQFILSSKKLLLSDSGFYLCAWRPQSRPNEQFFGPGTRLTVL.

Only one count was recorded for this clone. J is TRBJ1-5 and V is TRBV5-1, with 7 bases identical to TRBD1. Trimming removed 3 bases from V and 4 bases from J; junction bases left unmatched: 4. The CDR3 runs to 14 residues. In germline, CDR1 is SGHRS, CDR2 YFSETQ. CDR3 nucleotides: TGCGCCAGCAGCTATGCAGGGGGTAATCAGCCCCAGCATTTT. Translating gives CASSYAGGNQPQHF.

This rearrangement joins TRBV9 to TRBJ2-2; D unclear. CDR3 length: 14 residues. Trimming stripped 2 bases from V and 8 bases from J, with 13 bases between. Germline V lookup: CDR1 SGDLS, CDR2 YYNGEE. The CDR3 spells CASSVGNPRGELFF. CDR3 DNA: TGTGCCAGCAGCGTCGGTAATCCTAGGGGGGAGCTGTTTTTT.

Worth noting for this clone: Relative to the germline gene, one junction end is altered; a read error may explain this. This rearrangement joins TRBV4-1 to TRBJ1-2; 7 bases map to TRBD1. CDR1 MGHRA and CDR2 YSYEKL come from the germline V gene. The CDR3 spans 15 residues. The CDR3 loop reads CASTQQGIPRDGYTF. CDR3 bases: TGCGCCAGCACCCAACAGGGGATCCCACGCGATGGCTACACCTTC.

This clone was counted a few times. This chain links TRBV13 with TRBJ1-2, with 8 bases aligning to TRBD1. CDR1 and CDR2 (germline): PRHDT, FYEKMQ (reference sequence). The CDR3 has 15 amino acids. The junction had 8 bases not matched to a gene; V was cut back by 4 bases and J by 4 bases. The CDR3 coding sequence is TGTGCCAGCAGCTACACCTGGGACAGGACCTATGGCTACACCTTC. Translating gives CASSYTWDRTYGYTF.

The chain joins TRBV9 to TRBJ2-7; 10 bases line up with TRBD2. From germline, CDR1 is SGDLS and CDR2 YYNGEE. There are 17 residues in the CDR3. Trimming removed 4 bases from V and 2 bases from J; junction bases left unmatched: 12. CDR3 DNA sequence: TGTGCCAGCAGCCCGACACACATAGCGGGAGGAGCCTACGAGCAGTACTTC. Translated: CASSPTHIAGGAYEQYF.

The chain joins TRBV6-1 to TRBJ1-3; 9 positions agree with TRBD1. Germline values: CDR1 MNHNS, CDR2 SASEGT. The junction had 5 bases not matched to a gene; V was cut back by 2 bases and J by 3 bases. There are 16 residues in the CDR3. The CDR3 loop reads CASSEMTGGYGNTIYF. DNA of the CDR3: TGTGCCAGCAGTGAAATGACAGGGGGGTATGGAAACACCATATATTTT.

The chain recombines TRBV7-3 with TRBJ1-1; D uncertain. The CDR3 loop spans 14 amino acids. V lost 1 base, J lost 2 bases, and 8 bases lay in between. In germline, CDR1 is SGHTA, CDR2 FQGTGA. CDR3 sequence reads: CASSLNLANTEAFF. The CDR3 coding sequence is TGTGCCAGCAGCTTAAATTTGGCCAACACTGAAGCTTTCTTT.

The CDR3 here is CASSEGGVYNEQFF. CDR3 coding DNA: TGCGCCAGCAGCGAGGGTGGGGTTTACAATGAGCAGTTCTTC. The chain recombines TRBV5-1 with TRBJ2-1; perhaps TRBD2 as D (5 bases). V lost 4 bases, J lost 4 bases, and 12 bases lay in between. Germline CDR1 SGHRS, CDR2 YFSETQ. The CDR3 totals 14 residues.

This chain joins TRBV15 and TRBJ1-4, with D unclear. The CDR3 contains 14 residues. The V gene's germline CDR1 is LNHNV and CDR2 YYDKDF (reference sequence). V dropped 3 bases and J dropped 8 bases, with 13 bases sitting between them. The CDR3 loop reads CATSSRSGLEKLFF. The CDR3 DNA reads as TGTGCCACCAGCAGTCGGTCGGGCTTGGAAAAACTGTTTTTT.

V is TRBV29-1 and J is TRBJ2-1; D might be TRBD1 (5 bases). The CDR3 has 13 residues. With 4 bases removed from V and 4 bases from J, the gap between germline ends came to 11 bases. The germline V gene has CDR1 SQVTM and CDR2 ANQGSEA. Here the CDR3 DNA reads TGCAGCGTTGCAGGGTTGGTGTACAATGAGCAGTTCTTC. Translated, it gives CSVAGLVYNEQFF.

The chain recombines TRBV13 with TRBJ2-5; 14 bases align to TRBD2. Germline assignment: CDR1 PRHDT and CDR2 FYEKMQ (reference sequence). The CDR3 sequence is 15 residues long. V dropped 5 bases and J dropped 4; count of bases not matched to a gene: 3. CDR3 DNA sequence: TGTGCCAGCAGCCGGGGACTAGCGGGAGCAGAGACCCAGTACTTC. This encodes CASSRGLAGAETQYF.

With respect to this clone: Other DNA variants within this sample encode the same CDR3. The V gene is TRBV5-4, the J gene TRBJ1-1; TRBD1 matches 8 bases. CDR1 is SGHNT, CDR2 YYREEE, per germline (reference sequence). V dropped 8 bases and J dropped 7; count of bases not matched to a gene: 7. The CDR3 extends over 12 amino acids. The CDR3 reads CASSTGTGEAFF. The CDR3 DNA sequence: TGTGCCAGTAGCACCGGGACAGGTGAAGCTTTCTTT.